The present T cell receptor beta chain was sequenced within a study of PD-1 blockade in classical Hodgkin lymphoma. The patients all showed relapse after autologous stem cell transplantation, while their brentuximab vedotin exposure varied. Repertoires were generated with immunoSEQ multiplex PCR, while TCRdb's copy carries only in-frame clones and drops some. Among 66,000 or so clones, 65% to 75% were seen once, and the ten largest hold approximately 8.4%. This clone was found once. The sample here was peripheral blood mononuclear cells (PBMCs), taken before the second cycle of nivolumab. This TCR was sampled from a human donor with classical Hodgkin lymphoma.

The CDR3 loop is CASGSGTVNTEAFF. In nucleotides, the CDR3 is TGCGCCAGCGGATCCGGGACGGTGAACACTGAAGCTTTCTTT. The chain couples TRBV10-2 to TRBJ1-1, with D perhaps TRBD1 (5 bases). Per the germline V gene, CDR1 is WSHSY and CDR2 is SAAADI. Trimming pared 8 bases from V and 0 bases from J, leaving 13 bases between. The CDR3 runs to 14 residues.